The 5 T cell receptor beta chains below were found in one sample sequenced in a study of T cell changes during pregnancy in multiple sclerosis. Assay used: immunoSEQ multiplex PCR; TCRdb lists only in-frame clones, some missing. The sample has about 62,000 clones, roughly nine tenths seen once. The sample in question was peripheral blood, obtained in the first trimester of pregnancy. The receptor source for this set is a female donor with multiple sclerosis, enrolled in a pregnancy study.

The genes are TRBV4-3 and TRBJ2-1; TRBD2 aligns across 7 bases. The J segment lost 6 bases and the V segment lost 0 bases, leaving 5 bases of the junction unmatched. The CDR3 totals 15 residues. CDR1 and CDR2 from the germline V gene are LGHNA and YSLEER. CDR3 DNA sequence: TGCGCCAGCAGCCAAGAGTGGGGCGGGGGCAATGAGCAGTTCTTC. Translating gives CASSQEWGGGNEQFF.

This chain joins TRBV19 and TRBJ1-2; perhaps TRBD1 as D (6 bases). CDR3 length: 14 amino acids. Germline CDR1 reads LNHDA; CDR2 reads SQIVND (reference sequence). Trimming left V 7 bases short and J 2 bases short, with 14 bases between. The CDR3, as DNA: TGTGCCAGTACCGGCGACCAGGGGAACTATGGCTACACCTTC. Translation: CASTGDQGNYGYTF.

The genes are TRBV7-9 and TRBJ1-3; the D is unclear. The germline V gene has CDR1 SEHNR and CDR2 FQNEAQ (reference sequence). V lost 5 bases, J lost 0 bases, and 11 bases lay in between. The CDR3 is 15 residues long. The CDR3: CASSQTFLSGNTIYF. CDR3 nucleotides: TGTGCCAGCAGCCAGACTTTCCTCTCTGGAAACACCATATATTTT. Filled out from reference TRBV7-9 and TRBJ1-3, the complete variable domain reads DTGVSQNPRHKITKRGQNVTFRCDPISEHNRLYWYRQTLGQGPEFLTYFQNEAQLEKSRLLSDRFSAERPKGSFSTLEIQRTEQGDSAMYLCASSQTFLSGNTIYFGEGSWLTVV.

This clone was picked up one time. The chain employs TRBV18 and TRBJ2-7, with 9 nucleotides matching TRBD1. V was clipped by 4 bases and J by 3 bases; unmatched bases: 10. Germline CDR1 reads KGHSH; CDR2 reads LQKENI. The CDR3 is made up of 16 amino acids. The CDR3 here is CASSRPAGQGIYEQYF. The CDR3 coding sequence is TGTGCCAGCTCACGACCTGCGGGACAGGGTATCTACGAGCAGTACTTC.

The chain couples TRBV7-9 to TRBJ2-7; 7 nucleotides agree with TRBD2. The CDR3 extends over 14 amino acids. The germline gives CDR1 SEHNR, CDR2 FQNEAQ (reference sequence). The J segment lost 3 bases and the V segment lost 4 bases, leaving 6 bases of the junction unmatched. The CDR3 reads CASSSQRDFYEQYF. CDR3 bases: TGTGCCAGCAGCTCTCAGCGGGATTTCTACGAGCAGTACTTC.